The 27 T cell receptor beta chains in this list originate from one sample, sequenced in a study of T-cell reconstitution after alpha-beta-depleted transplantation in children. Library preparation (for TCRbeta) was performed with unique molecular identifiers. TCRdb passed the PCR reads through MiXCR, listing each CDR3 protein once. The data show approximately 50,000 distinct CDR3 sequences, 5.8% seen once. The sequenced sample was PBMCs, mostly from graft donor cells, obtained 60 days after TCRalphabeta/CD19-depleted stem cell transplant. These receptors were obtained from a female patient under 10 years old who had a stem cell transplant for aplastic anemia, so the T cells may come from the graft donor.

This clonotype occurred many times. V usage is TRBV27 and J usage is TRBJ1-2; TRBD1 might be the D (6 bases). The germline V gene has CDR1 MNHEY and CDR2 SMNVEV (reference sequence). The CDR3 covers 14 residues. The germline V and J ends were trimmed by 2 bases and 7 bases, with 14 bases remaining between them. The CDR3 DNA is TGTGCCAGCAGTTTAACCCAGGGGATGGGTGGCTACACCTTC. Translated, it gives CASSLTQGMGGYTF.

This clonotype was observed many times. The gene calls are TRBV30 and TRBJ2-1; D is uncertain. Germline CDR1 is GTSNPN and CDR2 is SVGIG (reference sequence). The CDR3 has 11 residues. The V and J ends lost 0 bases and 9 bases respectively, with 6 bases between them. CDR3 amino acids: CAWSVRVEQFF. The CDR3 coding sequence is TGTGCCTGGAGTGTAAGGGTTGAGCAGTTCTTC.

This clonotype was picked up many times. The rearrangement links TRBV4-2 to TRBJ2-3; TRBD2 might be the D (6 bases). Germline V gene sequence: CDR1 LGHNA, CDR2 YNFKEQ. This CDR3 contains 16 residues. The ends were cut back, 4 bases at V and 6 bases at J, with 20 bases in the middle. The CDR3 sequence: CASSRSGTPSVDTQYF. CDR3 in DNA: TGTGCCAGCAGCCGCTCCGGGACTCCCTCCGTCGATACGCAGTATTTT.

V and J are TRBV7-9 and TRBJ2-3, with TRBD2 as a possible D gene (6 bases). CDR1 is SEHNR, CDR2 FQNEAQ, per germline (reference sequence). V was pared by 2 bases and J by 0 bases, with 12 bases between. This CDR3 contains 16 residues. CDR3 nucleotide sequence: TGTGCCAGCAGCTTACTCGGGGCGGGGAGCACAGATACGCAGTATTTT. This sequence encodes CASSLLGAGSTDTQYF.

This clonotype was seen repeatedly, ten times or more. CDR3 residues: CSAIRSIYNEQFF. Here the CDR3 DNA reads TGCAGTGCTATCAGGAGTATCTACAATGAGCAGTTCTTC. V usage is TRBV20-1 and J usage is TRBJ2-1; D is unclear. Germline CDR1 is DFQATT and CDR2 is SNEGSKA (reference sequence). V lost 4 bases, J lost 3 bases, and 10 bases lay in between. The CDR3 has 13 residues.

This clonotype has ten or more counts. The chain employs TRBV3-1 and TRBJ2-1; 7 nucleotides align to TRBD2. CDR1 LGHDT and CDR2 YNNKEL come from the germline V gene (reference sequence). With 7 bases clipped from V and 6 bases from J, the junction kept 6 bases outside the gene matches. This CDR3 comprises 13 residues. The CDR3 DNA is TGTGCCAGCAAACACGGGGGGACCAATGAGCAGTTCTTC. Translation: CASKHGGTNEQFF.

V and J are TRBV28 and TRBJ2-2, with D maybe TRBD1 (5 bases). Germline V gene data show CDR1 as MDHEN and CDR2 as SYDVKM. V gave up 2 bases and J gave up 4 bases, with 11 bases separating them. The CDR3 is made up of 15 amino acids. The CDR3 here is CASSLQGIVTGELFF. CDR3 nucleotide sequence: TGTGCCAGCAGTTTACAGGGAATAGTCACCGGGGAGCTGTTTTTT. Drawing the rest from reference TRBV28 and TRBJ2-2, the complete variable domain is DVKVTQSSRYLVKRTGEKVFLECVQDMDHENMFWYRQDPGLGLRLIYFSYDVKMKEKGDIPEGYSVSREKKERFSLILESASTNQTSMYLCASSLQGIVTGELFFGEGSRLTVL.

At least ten counts were recorded for this clonotype. The chain uses TRBV28 and TRBJ2-1; D gene unclear. This CDR3 contains 13 residues. The ends were cut back, 3 bases at V and 3 bases at J, with 6 bases in the middle. In germline, CDR1 is MDHEN, CDR2 SYDVKM. The CDR3: CASSFVSYNEQFF. CDR3 nucleotides: TGTGCCAGCAGTTTTGTAAGCTACAATGAGCAGTTCTTC.

Remarks on this clonotype: A much bigger clone sits one base away, suggesting this may be a read error. V usage is TRBV20-1 and J usage is TRBJ1-2; D gene unclear. This CDR3 region has 12 residues. V lost 5 bases, J lost 8 bases, and 15 bases lay in between. From germline, CDR1 is DFQATT and CDR2 SNEGSKA (reference sequence). As DNA, the CDR3 is TGCAGTGCTCCGGAAGGATTTTTGGGCTACACCTTC. Encoded protein: CSAPEGFLGYTF.

Many counts were recorded for this clonotype. The V and J genes are TRBV7-8 and TRBJ2-3; D possibly corresponds to TRBD2 (6 bases). Between the trimmed V and J ends, which lost 5 bases and 3 bases, there was a span of 18 bases. The germline V gene has CDR1 SGHVS and CDR2 FQNEAQ. This CDR3 comprises 16 residues. CDR3 protein: CASSPYAGRRTDTQYF. The DNA of the CDR3 is TGTGCCAGCAGCCCTTACGCGGGGAGGCGGACAGATACGCAGTATTTT.

This clonotype was seen ten or more times. The chain is built from TRBV6-1 and TRBJ1-5; D is unresolved. The V and J ends lost 3 bases and 3 bases respectively, with 15 bases between them. Germline loops: CDR1 MNHNS, CDR2 SASEGT. This CDR3 has 16 residues. CDR3 loop: CASSENLKGNNQPQHF. Here the CDR3 DNA reads TGTGCCAGCAGTGAGAACTTAAAAGGAAACAATCAGCCCCAGCATTTT.

In its sample, this clonotype was seen many times. The junction shows a germline mismatch at one end, possibly a read error. This chain links TRBV5-1 with TRBJ2-3; no firm D call. This CDR3 contains 13 residues. Germline V gives CDR1 SGHRS, CDR2 YFSETQ. The CDR3 loop reads CASRLGSTDTQYF. CDR3 DNA: TGCGCCAGCAGGTTGGGAAGCACAGATACGCAGTATTTT. The full variable domain, with the rest looked up from reference TRBV5-1 and TRBJ2-3, is KAGVTQTPRYLIKTRGQQVTLSCSPISGHRSVSWYQQTPGQGLQFLFEYFSETQRNKGNFPGRFSGRQFSNSRSEMNVSTLELGDSALYLCASRLGSTDTQYFGPGTRLTVL.

This clonotype was counted at least ten times. This chain connects TRBV28 to TRBJ1-5; no firm D call. The CDR3 is 12 amino acids. Germline CDR1 and CDR2: MDHEN and SYDVKM. V dropped 1 base and J dropped 6 bases, with 4 bases sitting between them. CDR3 nucleotides: TGTGCCAGCAGTTTATATAGTCAGCCCCAGCATTTT. The encoded protein is CASSLYSQPQHF. Full variable domain (missing parts from reference TRBV28 and TRBJ1-5): DVKVTQSSRYLVKRTGEKVFLECVQDMDHENMFWYRQDPGLGLRLIYFSYDVKMKEKGDIPEGYSVSREKKERFSLILESASTNQTSMYLCASSLYSQPQHFGDGTRLSIL.

This clonotype was detected only a few times. V and J are TRBV24-1 and TRBJ2-1, with TRBD2 as a possible D gene (6 bases). Germline loops: CDR1 KGHDR, CDR2 SFDVKD. The CDR3 spans 16 residues. V lost 2 bases, J lost 2 bases, and 12 bases lay in between. The CDR3: CATSDYAAGTYNEQFF. DNA of the CDR3: TGTGCCACCAGTGATTATGCGGCGGGGACCTACAATGAGCAGTTCTTC.

The rearrangement joins TRBV28 to TRBJ2-2; TRBD1 matches at 11 bases. The CDR3 has 17 amino acids. V shed 5 bases, J shed 0 bases, and the junction held 5 bases outside the gene matches. Germline V CDR1 and CDR2: MDHEN, SYDVKM. In DNA, the CDR3 is TGTGCCAGCAGTCCCCCGGGACAGGGGGCGAACACCGGGGAGCTGTTTTTT. Protein sequence: CASSPPGQGANTGELFF.

This clonotype was seen ten or more times. This chain connects TRBV20-1 to TRBJ2-7, with a possible D match to TRBD1 (7 bases). The CDR3 totals 14 residues. The V gene's germline CDR1 is DFQATT and CDR2 SNEGSKA (reference sequence). V was cut by 4 bases and J by 6 bases, with 19 bases left in between. In DNA, the CDR3 is TGCAGTGCTAAAAAAGGGGGCGGAGGGCGCGAGCAGTACTTC. Translated, it gives CSAKKGGGGREQYF.

This chain joins TRBV23-1 and TRBJ2-3; D may match TRBD1 or TRBD2 (5 bases each). TRBV23-1 falls under the ORF class, with uncertain function. V gave up 0 bases and J gave up 4 bases, with 11 bases separating them. The CDR3 consists of 15 residues. The DNA of the CDR3 is TGCGCCAGCAGTCAATCTAAGGGGACCCCAGATACGCAGTATTTT. It specifies CASSQSKGTPDTQYF.

Ten or more counts support this clonotype. The rearrangement joins TRBV29-1 to TRBJ2-1; D call uncertain. Germline CDR1 and CDR2: SQVTM and ANQGSEA. The CDR3 totals 16 residues. The V end was cut by 6 bases, the J end by 0 bases, with 18 bases between. This CDR3 reads CSVILYGLSSYNEQFF. The CDR3 DNA is TGCAGCGTCATTCTTTATGGTCTTAGCTCCTACAATGAGCAGTTCTTC.

This clonotype was seen ten or more times. Written as DNA, the CDR3 is TGTGCCAGCAGCCTAGGGACAGGGGTTGGGGAGCTGTTTTTT. This encodes CASSLGTGVGELFF. The V call is TRBV5-8, the J call TRBJ2-2; 10 bases are shared with TRBD1. The CDR3 runs to 14 residues. Unmatched junction bases numbered 5, after V lost 4 bases and J lost 8 bases. CDR1 and CDR2 from the germline V gene are SGHTS and YDEGEE.

The table lists this clonotype with many counts. The chain carries TRBV10-3 and TRBJ2-7, with unresolved D. CDR3 size: 14 residues. Germline-derived CDR1 and CDR2 are ENHRY and SYGVKD. Trimming took 4 bases from V and 1 from J, leaving 11 bases between them. The CDR3 loop is CAISAGSTSYEQYF. The CDR3 DNA is TGTGCCATCAGTGCCGGATCTACTTCCTACGAGCAGTACTTC.

This clonotype occurred many times. The CDR3 DNA sequence: TGTGCCAGCTCACTTAAAGGACTAGCGGGGGGGCCGGACTACGAGCAGTACTTC. This sequence encodes CASSLKGLAGGPDYEQYF. The chain combines TRBV7-2 with TRBJ2-7, with 15 bases that match TRBD2. CDR1 and CDR2 (germline): SGHTA, FQGNSA. With 8 bases clipped from V and 3 bases from J, the junction kept 14 bases outside the gene matches. This CDR3 comprises 18 residues.

This clonotype has a handful of counts. This chain joins TRBV7-9 and TRBJ1-1; 7 bases line up with TRBD1. Trimming at V came to 5 bases and at J to 0 bases, leaving 9 bases not matched to a gene. Germline lookup yields CDR1 SEHNR and CDR2 FQNEAQ (reference sequence). The CDR3 runs to 16 residues. The CDR3 reads CASSRTGVFMNTEAFF. Written as DNA, the CDR3 is TGTGCCAGCAGCCGAACAGGGGTTTTTATGAACACTGAAGCTTTCTTT.

As concerns this clonotype: A read error may be the cause here, since a much bigger clone is one base away. V and J are TRBV20-1 and TRBJ2-7, with a possible D match to TRBD2 (5 bases). Germline V gives CDR1 DFQATT, CDR2 SNEGSKA (reference sequence). The CDR3 spans 14 residues. Trimming pared 4 bases from V and 2 bases from J, leaving 15 bases between. The DNA of the CDR3 is TGCAGTGCTATCGGACGGGGTCAGCCCTACGAGCAGTACTTC. Amino acids: CSAIGRGQPYEQYF.

Ten or more counts support this clonotype. The chain has TRBV5-1 and TRBJ2-1; no firm D call. The ends were cut back, 2 bases at V and 4 bases at J, with 7 bases in the middle. Looked up from germline, CDR1 is SGHRS and CDR2 is YFSETQ. This CDR3 contains 13 residues. CDR3 bases: TGCGCCAGCAGCTTCGGCTCATACAATGAGCAGTTCTTC. Protein product: CASSFGSYNEQFF.

In its sample, this clonotype was seen many times. This sequence joins TRBV12-3 or TRBV12-4 and TRBJ1-1, with 7 bases matching TRBD1. V lost 0 bases to trimming and J lost 4 bases; unmatched junction nucleotides: 5. This CDR3 spans 15 amino acids. This CDR3 reads CASSLADRAGTEAFF. The CDR3 DNA sequence: TGTGCCAGCAGTTTAGCCGACAGGGCGGGCACTGAAGCTTTCTTT.

This clonotype was found many times. J is TRBJ1-5 and V is TRBV3-1, with a possible D match to TRBD1 (5 bases). The CDR3 totals 14 residues. Germline loops: CDR1 LGHDT, CDR2 YNNKEL (reference sequence). V lost 1 base and J 7 bases, leaving 11 bases between the germline ends. The CDR3 DNA reads as TGTGCCAGCAGCCAAGGGGCAGGGCGACAGCCCCAGCATTTT. This gives the protein CASSQGAGRQPQHF.

This clonotype was counted many times. The rearrangement uses TRBV12-3 or TRBV12-4 and TRBJ2-5; tentatively, D is TRBD1 (6 bases). The V end was cut by 0 bases, the J end by 10 bases, with 24 bases between. The CDR3 sequence is 17 residues long. CDR3 region: CASSLATVPSGQRDQYF. The CDR3 DNA follows: TGTGCCAGCAGTTTAGCGACTGTGCCATCGGGACAAAGGGACCAGTACTTC.